Following are 25 T cell receptor beta chains from one sample sequenced in a study of prognosis after radiotherapy for stage I lung cancer. CDR3 of TCR beta was amplified from genomic DNA via a two-round multiplex PCR. First-round PCR amplification was performed with primers specific to each TRBV and TRBJ gene. One entry per CDR3 protein results from TCRdb running MiXCR on the multiplex PCR reads. This sample yields more than 9,500 distinct CDR3 sequences, of which around 40% are seen a single time; 53% belongs to the top ten. The specimen comprised PBMCs, sampled before or after stereotactic body radiation therapy (not recorded which). All receptors derive from a donor aged 50 or older with non-small cell lung cancer.

J is TRBJ2-7 and V is TRBV11-3, with 7 positions matching TRBD1. V gave up 8 bases and J gave up 5 bases; unmatched junction bases: 15. Germline V CDR1 and CDR2: SGHNT, YENEEA. This CDR3 spans 15 amino acids. CDR3 DNA: TGTGCCAGCTTAGGCTTCTTAGGAACAGGGGACGAGCAGTACTTC. Protein product: CASLGFLGTGDEQYF.

This clonotype has at least ten counts. This chain joins TRBV4-1 and TRBJ2-1; maybe TRBD2 (7 bases). Trimming took 2 bases from V and 9 from J, leaving 23 bases between them. The CDR3 has 17 amino acids. CDR1 MGHRA and CDR2 YSYEKL come from the germline V gene. The CDR3 reads CASSQPPIRRGRSEQFF. The CDR3 DNA follows: TGCGCCAGCAGCCAACCCCCGATCCGGCGGGGGCGAAGTGAGCAGTTCTTC.

A remark on this clonotype: This likely stems from a read error, as it lies one base from a far larger clone. The chain combines TRBV12-3 or TRBV12-4 with TRBJ2-1; unclear D gene. Trimming took 6 bases from V and 5 from J, leaving 11 bases between them. CDR3 size: 13 residues. CDR3 nucleotides: TGTGCCAGCAGCGCCGGAGACCACAATGAGCAGTTCTTC. It translates to CASSAGDHNEQFF.

By share, this clonotype ranks as medium-sized. The chain carries TRBV11-3 and TRBJ2-7, with 7 bases matching TRBD1. The CDR3 loop spans 15 amino acids. V was clipped by 5 bases and J by 1 base; unmatched bases: 8. The germline CDR1 and CDR2 sequences are SGHNT and YENEEA. In DNA form, the CDR3 reads TGTGCCAGCAGCACGCGGACAGGTCTTTCCTACGAGCAGTACTTC. Translating it yields CASSTRTGLSYEQYF. Looking up the rest from reference TRBV11-3 and TRBJ2-7 gives the full variable domain: EAGVVQSPRYKIIEKKQPVAFWCNPISGHNTLYWYLQNLGQGPELLIRYENEEAVDDSQLPKDRFSAERLKGVDSTLKIQPAELGDSAVYLCASSTRTGLSYEQYFGPGTRLTVT.

This chain links TRBV18 with TRBJ2-5; TRBD2 aligns across 11 bases. Gene TRBJ2-1 matches the end of the DNA better, so the J call may be wrong. The germline V gene encodes CDR1 KGHSH and CDR2 LQKENI. This CDR3 region has 16 residues. CDR3 sequence reads: CASSPLAGGPGNEQFF. The CDR3 coding sequence is TGTGCCAGCTCACCACTAGCGGGAGGGCCTGGGAATGAGCAGTTCTTC.

This clonotype has a count of ten or more. The genes are TRBV18 and TRBJ2-7, with D unclear. Trimming cost V 4 bases and J 7 bases, with 11 bases left between them. CDR3 length equals 12 residues. CDR1 and CDR2 (germline): KGHSH, LQKENI. CDR3 protein: CASSLNMREQYF. The CDR3 coding sequence is TGTGCCAGCTCACTAAATATGAGAGAGCAGTACTTC.

The chain uses TRBV2 and TRBJ2-3; 9 positions agree with TRBD2. Germline assignment: CDR1 SNHLY and CDR2 FYNNEI. The CDR3 is made up of 17 amino acids. Germline trimming cut 5 bases from V and 3 bases from J; bases unmatched to any gene: 12. The CDR3 DNA reads as TGTGCCAGCAGTAAAGGCTGGACTAGCGAGGGAACAGATACGCAGTATTTT. Translation gives CASSKGWTSEGTDTQYF.

This clonotype has a count of ten or more. The CDR3 protein is CASSATTSAGELFF. The CDR3 DNA reads TGTGCCAGCAGCGCAACGACTAGCGCCGGGGAGCTGTTTTTT. The chain joins TRBV9 to TRBJ2-2; 8 bases are a match to TRBD2. The CDR3 runs to 14 residues. The J segment lost 6 bases and the V segment lost 3 bases, leaving 4 bases of the junction unmatched. CDR1 SGDLS and CDR2 YYNGEE come from the germline V gene.

At least ten counts were recorded for this clonotype. The chain carries TRBV6-1 and TRBJ2-5; D remains ambiguous. The CDR3 runs 12 residues. Germline CDR1 MNHNS, CDR2 SASEGT. Trimming shortened V by 7 bases and J by 5 bases, and 11 bases separated the two germline ends. CDR3 loop: CASTIPTETQYF. CDR3 DNA: TGTGCCAGCACCATCCCCACGGAGACCCAGTACTTC.

This clonotype was counted at least ten times. The J gene is TRBJ2-3, the V gene TRBV5-1; 10 bases agree with TRBD2. With 0 bases clipped from V and 1 base from J, the junction kept 2 bases outside the gene matches. The CDR3 totals 16 residues. Germline assignment: CDR1 SGHRS and CDR2 YFSETQ. For the CDR3, the DNA is TGCGCCAGCAGCTTGGCCCTAGCGGGGGGCACAGATACGCAGTATTTT. This sequence encodes CASSLALAGGTDTQYF.

This clonotype was counted many times. The chain employs TRBV4-2 and TRBJ2-5, with 7 nucleotides matching TRBD2. This CDR3 is built from 15 residues. Germline-derived CDR1 and CDR2 are LGHNA and YNFKEQ. V lost 1 base, J lost 2 bases, and 4 bases stayed unmatched. CDR3 bases: TGTGCCAGCAGCCAAGTGAGCGGGAATCAAGAGACCCAGTACTTC. It translates to CASSQVSGNQETQYF.

This clonotype was observed at least ten times. This chain connects TRBV9 to TRBJ2-2; D is ambiguous. This CDR3 comprises 18 residues. The V end was cut by 0 bases, the J end by 6 bases, with 21 bases between. CDR1 is SGDLS, CDR2 YYNGEE, per germline. The CDR3 DNA sequence: TGTGCCAGCAGCGTAGTGAAAGGGAATTATTTTGGCGCCGGGGAGCTGTTTTTT. This sequence encodes CASSVVKGNYFGAGELFF. Drawing the rest from reference TRBV9 and TRBJ2-2, the complete variable domain is DSGVTQTPKHLITATGQRVTLRCSPRSGDLSVYWYQQSLDQGLQFLIQYYNGEERAKGNILERFSAQQFPDLHSELNLSSLELGDSALYFCASSVVKGNYFGAGELFFGEGSRLTVL.

There are many counts of this clonotype. The junction departs from the called germline gene at one end, perhaps through a read error. The chain couples TRBV13 to TRBJ1-2; D call uncertain. Germline lookup yields CDR1 PRHDT and CDR2 FYEKMQ (reference sequence). The CDR3 contains 15 residues. CDR3 nucleotides: TGTGCCGGCAGCAGTACAATAGAGACGTCCTATGGCTACACCTTC. It specifies CAGSSTIETSYGYTF.

The chain is built from TRBV6-5 and TRBJ2-1; D call uncertain. The CDR3 spans 14 residues. V lost 4 bases, J lost 3 bases, and 10 bases lay in between. Per the germline V gene, CDR1 is MNHEY and CDR2 is SVGAGI. CDR3 sequence: CASSSSISYNEQFF. In DNA form, the CDR3 reads TGTGCCAGCAGTTCCTCTATAAGCTACAATGAGCAGTTCTTC.

This clonotype was detected many times. The V call is TRBV29-1, the J call TRBJ1-1; no clear D gene. Germline CDR1 SQVTM, CDR2 ANQGSEA. CDR3 size: 13 residues. V was trimmed by 6 bases and J by 0 bases, leaving 11 bases between them. DNA for the CDR3: TGCAGCGTCCAGCCGTTTCTGAACACTGAAGCTTTCTTT. Protein product: CSVQPFLNTEAFF.

As for this clonotype: A read error is likely here: a far larger clone is one base away. CDR3 in DNA: TGTGCCACCAGTGTTGGGGGCAATGAGCAGTTCTTC. Encoded protein: CATSVGGNEQFF. J is TRBJ2-1 and V is TRBV28; tentatively, D is TRBD1 or TRBD2 (5 bases each). Germline V gene data show CDR1 as MDHEN and CDR2 as SYDVKM. The CDR3 contains 12 residues.

This clonotype was seen many times. The V and J genes are TRBV29-1 and TRBJ2-4, with no clear D. Trimming took 6 bases from V and 2 from J, leaving 8 bases between them. The germline CDR1 and CDR2 sequences are SQVTM and ANQGSEA. The CDR3 extends over 12 amino acids. The chain's CDR3 is CSVRSTKNIQYF. The CDR3 coding sequence is TGCAGCGTCCGTTCGACCAAAAACATTCAGTACTTC.

The CDR3 nucleotides are TGTGCCATTAACTACCCGTCCGCCTACGAGCAGTACTTC. It yields the protein CAINYPSAYEQYF. The chain has TRBV12-3 or TRBV12-4 and TRBJ2-7, with D uncertain. The CDR3 covers 13 residues. The V gene lost 10 bases and the J gene lost 2 bases, with 15 bases spanning the gap.

The rearrangement uses TRBV20-1 and TRBJ2-1, with TRBD1 matching 10 bases. Germline CDR1 DFQATT, CDR2 SNEGSKA (reference sequence). Trimming removed 3 bases from V and 9 bases from J; junction bases left unmatched: 14. The CDR3 covers 16 residues. The CDR3 DNA is TGCAGTGCTAGCGTGTACGCCGGGACAGGGGTCACTGAGCAGTTCTTC. Encoded protein: CSASVYAGTGVTEQFF.

Turning to this clonotype: Only one base separates this from a far larger clonotype, so it likely reflects a read error. This chain links TRBV28 with TRBJ2-7; unclear D gene. The CDR3 covers 14 residues. Germline V lookup: CDR1 MDHEN, CDR2 SYDVKM. The ends were cut back, 3 bases at V and 7 bases at J, with 16 bases in the middle. CDR3 nucleotide sequence: TGTGCCAGCAGTTTTAGGCTAGGTCTGGTTGAGCAGTACTTC. Translating gives CASSFRLGLVEQYF.

Relative to its sample, this clonotype is medium-sized (0.01 to 0.1%). The chain couples TRBV11-2 to TRBJ1-2, with TRBD1 as a possible D gene (6 bases). CDR1 and CDR2 from the germline V gene are SGHAT and FQNNGV. The CDR3 spans 14 residues. V gave up 7 bases and J gave up 3 bases, with 15 bases separating them. CDR3 region: CASTQTGDYYGYTF. The DNA of the CDR3 is TGTGCCAGCACCCAGACAGGCGACTACTATGGCTACACCTTC.

This clonotype has a count of ten or more. V usage is TRBV12-3 or TRBV12-4 and J usage is TRBJ1-5; 10 nucleotides match TRBD1. The CDR3 has 15 amino acids. V lost 5 bases to trimming and J lost 3 bases; unmatched junction nucleotides: 4. The CDR3 loop reads CASSPGQGYNQPQHF. In DNA, the CDR3 is TGTGCCAGCAGTCCGGGACAGGGGTACAATCAGCCCCAGCATTTT.

On this clonotype itself: A far larger clone is off by one base, so a read error is likely. The CDR3 carries no conserved terminal phenylalanine or tryptophan, so it likely arises from a read error. The chain is built from TRBV6-1 and TRBJ2-7; the D is unclear. Looked up from germline, CDR1 is MNHNS and CDR2 is SASEGT. The CDR3 extends over 14 amino acids. V was clipped by 5 bases and J by 4 bases, with 15 bases between them. For the CDR3, the DNA is TGTGCCAGCAGTTCCACCCTGAAGTTGTACGAGCAGTACCTC. It specifies CASSSTLKLYEQYL.

This clonotype was counted many times. The rearrangement links TRBV27 to TRBJ1-4, with a weak D call TRBD1 (5 bases). Trimming removed 3 bases from V and 1 base from J, with 15 bases in between. This CDR3 region has 17 residues. Germline V CDR1 and CDR2: MNHEY, SMNVEV (reference sequence). CDR3 region: CASSFRQGWGTNEKLFF. In nucleotides, the CDR3 is TGTGCCAGCAGTTTTCGTCAGGGTTGGGGAACTAATGAAAAACTGTTTTTT. The variable domain in full, completed from reference TRBV27 and TRBJ1-4, reads EAQVTQNPRYLITVTGKKLTVTCSQNMNHEYMSWYRQDPGLGLRQIYYSMNVEVTDKGDVPEGYKVSRKEKRNFPLILESPSPNQTSLYFCASSFRQGWGTNEKLFFGSGTQLSVL.

This clonotype showed up many times. This chain uses TRBV28 with TRBJ1-2, with 9 bases fitting TRBD1. Germline CDR1 and CDR2: MDHEN and SYDVKM. This CDR3 is 14 amino acids long. J lost 8 bases, V lost 3 bases, and 7 bases had no gene match. In nucleotides, the CDR3 is TGTGCCAGCAGTTTCAGAGGGACAGGGCTCGGCTACACCTTC. Its translation: CASSFRGTGLGYTF.